Following are 21 T cell receptor beta chains from one sample sequenced in a study of CD8 T cells in ankylosing spondylitis. TCRdb itself ran the 5' RACE reads through MiXCR, one entry per CDR3 protein. The repertoire holds 37,000 or so distinct CDR3 sequences, with more than 15% as singletons. The sequencing sample was made of blood. These receptors were collected from a male donor with ankylosing spondylitis or in good health (not recorded which).

The rearrangement uses TRBV10-3 and TRBJ2-3; D gene uncertain. Germline CDR1 ENHRY, CDR2 SYGVKD. Deletions cut 10 bases from V and 0 bases from J, with 14 bases between. The CDR3 has 14 amino acids. CDR3 sequence reads: CATRTEKSTDTQYF. The CDR3 DNA sequence: TGTGCCACTCGGACGGAAAAGAGCACAGATACGCAGTATTTT.

The rearrangement joins TRBV12-3 or TRBV12-4 to TRBJ2-1; a possible D gene is TRBD2 (6 bases). The CDR3 covers 12 residues. V was shortened by 5 bases and J by 10 bases, with 12 bases between the two germline ends. The CDR3 DNA is TGTGCCAGCAGTCCCCGGGACTTAGAGCAGTTCTTC. It translates to CASSPRDLEQFF.

This clonotype appeared a few times. The CDR3 reads CASSLGLTNEKLFF. The CDR3, as DNA: TGTGCCAGCAGCCTGGGATTAACTAATGAAAAACTGTTTTTT. The chain joins TRBV7-2 to TRBJ1-4; D remains unclear. The CDR3 contains 14 residues. Germline CDR1 is SGHTA and CDR2 is FQGNSA. V was pared by 5 bases and J by 1 base, with 8 bases between.

The rearrangement uses TRBV29-1 and TRBJ2-1; TRBD2 agrees at 13 bases. Germline V gene data show CDR1 as SQVTM and CDR2 as ANQGSEA. With V trimmed by 4 bases and J by 9 bases, 3 bases remained unmatched. The CDR3 totals 13 residues. The CDR3 here is CSVGTSGSGEQFF. For the CDR3, the DNA is TGCAGCGTTGGGACTAGCGGGAGTGGTGAGCAGTTCTTC.

This clonotype was seen a handful of times. The chain recombines TRBV5-1 with TRBJ2-2; TRBD2 agrees at 8 bases. After removal of 0 bases from V and 5 bases from J, the junction contained 6 bases not matched to a gene. Germline V gene sequence: CDR1 SGHRS, CDR2 YFSETQ. The CDR3 spans 16 residues. CDR3 loop: CASSLDRAGATGELFF. As DNA, the CDR3 is TGCGCCAGCAGCTTGGATAGAGCGGGGGCTACCGGGGAGCTGTTTTTT.

This clonotype was seen more than once but under ten times. This rearrangement joins TRBV5-1 to TRBJ1-1, with 9 positions matching TRBD1. The CDR3 length is 14 residues. Germline assignment: CDR1 SGHRS and CDR2 YFSETQ. The V gene end was trimmed by 2 bases and the J gene end by 5 bases; junction bases not matched to a gene: 4. CDR3 in DNA: TGCGCCAGCAGCTTACAGGGGGCCAGAACTGAAGCTTTCTTT. Residues: CASSLQGARTEAFF.

The sample holds a few counts of this clonotype. V and J are TRBV20-1 and TRBJ2-5; 7 bases agree with TRBD1. The length of the CDR3 is 13 residues. With V trimmed by 5 bases and J by 2 bases, 5 bases remained unmatched. Germline CDR1 reads DFQATT; CDR2 reads SNEGSKA (reference sequence). The DNA for the CDR3 is TGCAGTGCTTCTAAGACAGGGCAAGAGACCCAGTACTTC. This sequence encodes CSASKTGQETQYF.

CDR3 region: CASSHDSAPHNEQFF. DNA for the CDR3: TGCGCCAGCAGCCACGACAGCGCTCCTCACAATGAGCAGTTCTTC. This chain connects TRBV4-3 to TRBJ2-1; D is perhaps TRBD1 (5 bases). Between the trimmed V and J ends, which lost 3 bases and 5 bases, there was a span of 14 bases. There are 15 residues in the CDR3. The germline V gene has CDR1 LGHNA and CDR2 YSLEER.

The J gene is TRBJ2-2, the V gene TRBV5-1; unclear D gene. This CDR3 spans 14 amino acids. With 6 bases removed from V and 0 bases from J, the gap between germline ends came to 9 bases. Germline V gene lookup returns CDR1 SGHRS and CDR2 YFSETQ. The CDR3 nucleotides read TGCGCCAGCAAGCCCGAATCGAACACCGGGGAGCTGTTTTTT. Residues: CASKPESNTGELFF.

This clonotype was picked up many times. The chain uses TRBV5-1 and TRBJ2-2; D possibly corresponds to TRBD2 (5 bases). V was cut by 2 bases and J by 2 bases, with 7 bases left in between. CDR1 and CDR2 (germline): SGHRS, YFSETQ. The CDR3 has 14 residues. CDR3 amino acids: CASSFGSNTGELFF. CDR3 bases: TGCGCCAGCAGCTTTGGGAGTAACACCGGGGAGCTGTTTTTT.

With regard to this clonotype: The limits of the CDR3 on the DNA are not certain, so only TCRdb's listed CDR3 is given. The V and J genes are TRBV5-6 and TRBJ2-7; whether TRBD1, the table's D call, matches the DNA was not checked. A total of 15 residues make up the CDR3, ends included. CDR1 SGHDT and CDR2 YYEEEE come from the germline V gene. The CDR3 here is CASSFRARGTYEQYF.

The chain couples TRBV20-1 to TRBJ2-1; either TRBD1 or TRBD2 may supply D (5 bases each). CDR3 size: 15 residues. The ends were cut back, 8 bases at V and 6 bases at J, with 23 bases in the middle. Germline V gene lookup returns CDR1 DFQATT and CDR2 SNEGSKA (reference sequence). In DNA form, the CDR3 reads TGCAGTTTCTTGATTGGGGGAGCGAGGATCAATGAGCAGTTCTTC. Encoded protein: CSFLIGGARINEQFF.

This clonotype was counted only a few times. The chain links TRBV11-1 to TRBJ2-7; 10 nucleotides align to TRBD1. CDR3 size: 15 residues. Germline trimming cut 4 bases from V and 0 bases from J; bases unmatched to any gene: 3. Germline-derived CDR1 and CDR2 are SGHAT and FQDESV (reference sequence). CDR3 sequence (DNA): TGTGCCAGCAGCTACCGGGACAGGGGCTCCTACGAGCAGTACTTC. Translation gives CASSYRDRGSYEQYF.

V usage is TRBV7-3 and J usage is TRBJ2-3; possible D gene TRBD2, 5 bases. V lost 2 bases and J 2 bases, leaving 8 bases between the germline ends. Germline V lookup: CDR1 SGHTA, CDR2 FQGTGA. CDR3 size: 14 residues. The CDR3, as DNA: TGTGCCAGCAGCTTAGACGGGAACACAGATACGCAGTATTTT. Its protein is CASSLDGNTDTQYF.

This clonotype has just a few counts. V and J are TRBV20-1 and TRBJ2-2; 7 bases align to TRBD2. The CDR3 runs 14 residues. V was pared by 4 bases and J by 5 bases, with 7 bases of the junction left unmatched. The germline CDR1 and CDR2 sequences are DFQATT and SNEGSKA (reference sequence). The chain's CDR3 is CSATGTIGTGELFF. The CDR3 region has the DNA TGCAGTGCTACCGGGACTATAGGGACCGGGGAGCTGTTTTTT.

This clonotype was counted a few times. This rearrangement joins TRBV12-3 or TRBV12-4 to TRBJ2-3, with D hard to call. Trimming pared 5 bases from V and 2 bases from J, leaving 14 bases between. The CDR3 extends over 15 amino acids. CDR3 nucleotide sequence: TGTGCCAGCAGTCCATATGGCCTTTCCACAGATACGCAGTATTTT. Translating gives CASSPYGLSTDTQYF.

This clonotype was recorded a few times. The rearrangement uses TRBV29-1 and TRBJ2-7, with 8 bases fitting TRBD1. Germline V CDR1 and CDR2: SQVTM, ANQGSEA. The CDR3 loop spans 13 amino acids. Trimming at V came to 5 bases and at J to 7 bases, leaving 10 bases not matched to a gene. The CDR3 sequence is CSVTGQGLLEQYF. The CDR3 DNA sequence: TGCAGCGTTACCGGACAGGGACTTCTTGAGCAGTACTTC.

This clonotype occurred a few times. The chain carries TRBV9 and TRBJ2-3; a weak D match, TRBD2 (6 bases). The CDR3 has 15 amino acids. Trimming left V 1 base short and J 2 bases short, with 11 bases between. Germline CDR1 is SGDLS and CDR2 is YYNGEE. The DNA of the CDR3 is TGTGCCAGCAGCGTATTGGCGGGGTTCACAGATACGCAGTATTTT. Translating it yields CASSVLAGFTDTQYF.

The chain is built from TRBV4-1 and TRBJ1-1; D unresolved. Trimming shortened V by 0 bases and J by 0 bases, and 11 bases separated the two germline ends. Germline lookup yields CDR1 MGHRA and CDR2 YSYEKL. This CDR3 contains 16 residues. CDR3 in DNA: TGCGCCAGCAGCCAAGAGCGTTCTACGATGAACACTGAAGCTTTCTTT. The encoded protein is CASSQERSTMNTEAFF.

This clonotype was detected many times. This chain uses TRBV25-1 with TRBJ2-7, with D possibly being TRBD1 (6 bases). Trimming took 2 bases from V and 3 from J, leaving 8 bases between them. CDR3 size: 13 residues. Germline lookup yields CDR1 MGHDK and CDR2 SYGVNS. CDR3 amino acids: CASSEGGGYEQYF. CDR3 sequence (DNA): TGTGCCAGCAGTGAAGGGGGCGGCTACGAGCAGTACTTC.

This chain links TRBV5-1 with TRBJ2-1, with D tentatively TRBD1 (6 bases). CDR1 SGHRS and CDR2 YFSETQ come from the germline V gene. This CDR3 comprises 18 residues. V was cut by 4 bases and J by 4 bases, with 24 bases left in between. The chain's CDR3 is CASSGGRGPLQLYNEQFF. For the CDR3, the DNA is TGCGCCAGCAGCGGGGGCAGGGGCCCACTACAACTATACAATGAGCAGTTCTTC.